This T cell receptor beta chain was captured in a study of brain metastases from non-small cell lung cancer. General study points: T-cell clones appeared expanded in nearly 65% of brain metastases relative to matched primary tumors.

Measured with immunoSEQ multiplex PCR; TCRdb has only the in-frame clones, and not every one. The data hold a few hundred clones, with approximately 85% observed a single time. Worth noting for this clone: Its antigen is not identified.

The CDR3 consists of 19 residues. Germline CDR1 and CDR2: SGDLS and YYNGEE. V was trimmed by 0 bases and J by 4 bases, leaving 23 bases between them. The chain employs TRBV9 and TRBJ1-3, with TRBD1 as a possible D gene (5 bases). The sample taken for sequencing was tissue from a brain metastasis. The source of this sequence is a donor at least 40 years old with non-small cell lung cancer. The CDR3 is CASSVGPTTVGGSGNTIYF. The CDR3 DNA reads TGTGCCAGCAGCGTAGGCCCCACGACAGTCGGGGGGTCCGGAAACACCATATATTTT.